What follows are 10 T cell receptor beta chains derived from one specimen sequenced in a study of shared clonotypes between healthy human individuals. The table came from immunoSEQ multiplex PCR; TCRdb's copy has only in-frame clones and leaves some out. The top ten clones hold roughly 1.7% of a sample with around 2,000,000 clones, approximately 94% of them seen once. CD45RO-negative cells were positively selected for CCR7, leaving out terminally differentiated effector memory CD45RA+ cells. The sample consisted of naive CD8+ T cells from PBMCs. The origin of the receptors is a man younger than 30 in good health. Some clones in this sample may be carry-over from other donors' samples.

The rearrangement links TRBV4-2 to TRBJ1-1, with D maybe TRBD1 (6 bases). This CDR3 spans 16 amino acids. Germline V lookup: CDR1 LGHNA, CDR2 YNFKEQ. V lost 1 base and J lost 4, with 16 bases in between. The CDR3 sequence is CASSQGPARQATEAFF. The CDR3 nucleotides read TGTGCCAGCAGCCAAGGTCCAGCGCGACAGGCCACTGAAGCTTTCTTT.

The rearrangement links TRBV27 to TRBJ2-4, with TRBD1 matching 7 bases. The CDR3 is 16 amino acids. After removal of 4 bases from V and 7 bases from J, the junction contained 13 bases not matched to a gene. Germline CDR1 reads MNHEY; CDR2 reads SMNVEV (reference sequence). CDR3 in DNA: TGTGCCAGCAGTTCCCAGTATACAGGGGTCGGGAACATTCAGTACTTC. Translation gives CASSSQYTGVGNIQYF.

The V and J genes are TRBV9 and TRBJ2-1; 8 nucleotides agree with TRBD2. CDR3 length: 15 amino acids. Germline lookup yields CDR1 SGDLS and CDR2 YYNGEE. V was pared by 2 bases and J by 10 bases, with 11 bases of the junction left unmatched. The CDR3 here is CASSVEGAGGIEQFF. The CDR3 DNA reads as TGTGCCAGCAGCGTGGAAGGGGCGGGAGGTATAGAGCAGTTCTTC.

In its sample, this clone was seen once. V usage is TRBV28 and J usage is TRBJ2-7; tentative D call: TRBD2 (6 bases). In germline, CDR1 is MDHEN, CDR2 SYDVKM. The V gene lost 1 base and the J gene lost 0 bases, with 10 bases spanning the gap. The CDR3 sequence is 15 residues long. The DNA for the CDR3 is TGTGCCAGCAGTTTATTCGGGGGTCCCTCCTACGAGCAGTACTTC. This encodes CASSLFGGPSYEQYF.

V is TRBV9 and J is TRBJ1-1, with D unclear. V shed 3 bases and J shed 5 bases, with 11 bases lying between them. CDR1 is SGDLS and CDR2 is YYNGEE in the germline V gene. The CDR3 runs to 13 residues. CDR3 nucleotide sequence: TGTGCCAGCAGCGAAAGGTTCGGAACTGAAGCTTTCTTT. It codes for CASSERFGTEAFF.

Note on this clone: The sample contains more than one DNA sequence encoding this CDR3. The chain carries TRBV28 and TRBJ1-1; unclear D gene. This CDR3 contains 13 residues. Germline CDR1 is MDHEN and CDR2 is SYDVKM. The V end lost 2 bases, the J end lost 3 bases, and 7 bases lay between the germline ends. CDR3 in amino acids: CASSLGRYTEAFF. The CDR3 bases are TGTGCCAGCAGTTTAGGCAGATACACTGAAGCTTTCTTT. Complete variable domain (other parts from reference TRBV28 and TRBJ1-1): DVKVTQSSRYLVKRTGEKVFLECVQDMDHENMFWYRQDPGLGLRLIYFSYDVKMKEKGDIPEGYSVSREKKERFSLILESASTNQTSMYLCASSLGRYTEAFFGQGTRLTVV.

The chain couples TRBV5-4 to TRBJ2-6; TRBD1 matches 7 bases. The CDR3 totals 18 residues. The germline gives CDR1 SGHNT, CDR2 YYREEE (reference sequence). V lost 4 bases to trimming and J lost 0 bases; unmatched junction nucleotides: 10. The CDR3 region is CASSPDRTRYSGANVLTF. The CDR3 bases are TGTGCCAGCAGCCCGGACAGGACCAGATACTCTGGGGCCAACGTCCTGACTTTC.

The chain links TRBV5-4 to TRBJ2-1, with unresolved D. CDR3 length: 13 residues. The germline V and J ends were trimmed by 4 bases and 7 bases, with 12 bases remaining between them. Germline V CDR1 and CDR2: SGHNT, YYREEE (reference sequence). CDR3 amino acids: CASSPRPGNEQFF. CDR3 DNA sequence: TGTGCCAGCAGCCCGAGACCTGGGAATGAGCAGTTCTTC.

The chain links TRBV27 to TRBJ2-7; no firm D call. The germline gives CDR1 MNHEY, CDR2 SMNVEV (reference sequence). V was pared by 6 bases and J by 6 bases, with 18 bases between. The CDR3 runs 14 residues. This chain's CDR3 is CASSHESAWGEQYF. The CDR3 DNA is TGTGCCAGCAGCCACGAATCAGCCTGGGGCGAGCAGTACTTC.

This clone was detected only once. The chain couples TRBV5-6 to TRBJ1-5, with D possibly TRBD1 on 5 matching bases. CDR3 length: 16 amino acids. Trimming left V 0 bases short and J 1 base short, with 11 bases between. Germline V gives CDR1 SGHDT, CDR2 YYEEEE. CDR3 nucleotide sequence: TGTGCCAGCAGCTTGGCGGGGAGGGGAAGCAATCAGCCCCAGCATTTT. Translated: CASSLAGRGSNQPQHF.